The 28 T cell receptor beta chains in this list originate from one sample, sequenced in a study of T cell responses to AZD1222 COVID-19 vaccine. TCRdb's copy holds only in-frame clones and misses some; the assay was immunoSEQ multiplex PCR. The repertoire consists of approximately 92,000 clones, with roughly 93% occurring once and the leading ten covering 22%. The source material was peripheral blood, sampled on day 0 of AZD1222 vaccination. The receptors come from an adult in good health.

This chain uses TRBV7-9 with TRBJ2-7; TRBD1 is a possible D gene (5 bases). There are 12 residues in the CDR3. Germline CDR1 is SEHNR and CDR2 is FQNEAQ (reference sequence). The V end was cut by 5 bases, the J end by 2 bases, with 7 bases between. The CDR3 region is CASSGQTYEQYF. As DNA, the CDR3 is TGTGCCAGCAGCGGACAAACCTACGAGCAGTACTTC.

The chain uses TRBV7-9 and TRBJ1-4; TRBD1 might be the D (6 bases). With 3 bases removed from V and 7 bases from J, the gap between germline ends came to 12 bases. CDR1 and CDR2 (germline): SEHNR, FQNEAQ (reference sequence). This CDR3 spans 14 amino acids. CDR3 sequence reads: CASSFWGLGEKLFF. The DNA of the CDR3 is TGTGCCAGCAGCTTTTGGGGGCTGGGTGAAAAACTGTTTTTT.

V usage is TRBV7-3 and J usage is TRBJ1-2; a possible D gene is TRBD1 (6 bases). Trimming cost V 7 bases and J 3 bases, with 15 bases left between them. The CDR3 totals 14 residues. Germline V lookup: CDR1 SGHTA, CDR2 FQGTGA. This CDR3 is CASTGRGSYYGYTF. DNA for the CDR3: TGTGCCAGCACGGGTAGGGGGTCCTACTATGGCTACACCTTC.

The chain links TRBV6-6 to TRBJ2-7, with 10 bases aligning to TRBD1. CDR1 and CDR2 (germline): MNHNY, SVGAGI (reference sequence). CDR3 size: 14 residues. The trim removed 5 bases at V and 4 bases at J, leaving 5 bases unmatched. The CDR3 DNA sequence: TGTGCCAGCAGTAACCGACAGGGGGCATACGAGCAGTACTTC. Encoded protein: CASSNRQGAYEQYF.

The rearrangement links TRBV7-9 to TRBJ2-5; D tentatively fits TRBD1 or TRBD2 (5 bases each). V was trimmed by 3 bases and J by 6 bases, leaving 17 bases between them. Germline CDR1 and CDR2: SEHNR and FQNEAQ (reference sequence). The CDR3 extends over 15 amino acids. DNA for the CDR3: TGTGCCAGCAGCTTTCCTACAGGCGGGCCGAAGACCCAGTACTTC. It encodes CASSFPTGGPKTQYF.

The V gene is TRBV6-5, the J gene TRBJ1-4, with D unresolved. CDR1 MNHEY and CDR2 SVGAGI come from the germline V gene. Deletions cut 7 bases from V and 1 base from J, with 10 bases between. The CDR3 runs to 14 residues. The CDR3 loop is CASMEGLTNEKLFF. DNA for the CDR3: TGTGCCAGCATGGAGGGTTTAACTAATGAAAAACTGTTTTTT.

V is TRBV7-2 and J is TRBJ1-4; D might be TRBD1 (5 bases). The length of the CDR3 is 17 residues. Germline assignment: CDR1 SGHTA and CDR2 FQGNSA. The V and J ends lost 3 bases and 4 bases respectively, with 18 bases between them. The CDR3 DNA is TGTGCCAGCAGCTTGAACGGGGCGAATATAAATAATGAAAAACTGTTTTTT. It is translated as CASSLNGANINNEKLFF.

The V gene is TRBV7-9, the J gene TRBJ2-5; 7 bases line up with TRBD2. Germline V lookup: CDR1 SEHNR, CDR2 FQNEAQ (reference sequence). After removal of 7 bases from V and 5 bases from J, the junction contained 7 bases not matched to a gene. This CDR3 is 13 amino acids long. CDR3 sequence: CASTSGDGETQYF. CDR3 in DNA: TGTGCCAGCACGAGCGGGGATGGGGAGACCCAGTACTTC.

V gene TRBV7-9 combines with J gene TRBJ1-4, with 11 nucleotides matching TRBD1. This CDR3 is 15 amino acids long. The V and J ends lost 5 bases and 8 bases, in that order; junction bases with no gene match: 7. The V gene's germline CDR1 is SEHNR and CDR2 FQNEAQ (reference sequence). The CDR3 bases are TGTGCCAGCAGCACCGGGACAGGGGGTAGCGAAAAACTGTTTTTT. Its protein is CASSTGTGGSEKLFF.

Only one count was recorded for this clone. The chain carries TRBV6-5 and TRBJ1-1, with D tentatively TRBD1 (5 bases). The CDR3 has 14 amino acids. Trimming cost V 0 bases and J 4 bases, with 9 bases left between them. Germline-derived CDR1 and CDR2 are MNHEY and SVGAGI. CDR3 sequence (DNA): TGTGCCAGCAGTTACTCTGTGGGGACCACTGAAGCTTTCTTT. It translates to CASSYSVGTTEAFF.

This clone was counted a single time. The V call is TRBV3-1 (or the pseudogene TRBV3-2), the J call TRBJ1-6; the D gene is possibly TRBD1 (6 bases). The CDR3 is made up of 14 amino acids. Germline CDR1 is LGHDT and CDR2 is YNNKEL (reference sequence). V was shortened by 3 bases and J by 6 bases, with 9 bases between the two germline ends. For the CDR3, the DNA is TGTGCCAGCAGCCAGGGACACTCTAATTCACCCCTCCACTTT. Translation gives CASSQGHSNSPLHF.

CDR3 in DNA: TGTGCCAGCAGCTTGGTGGGCCCTATGTCCTACGAGCAGTACTTC. The encoded protein is CASSLVGPMSYEQYF. J is TRBJ2-7 and V is TRBV5-4, with unresolved D. This CDR3 is 15 amino acids long. V lost 0 bases and J lost 1, with 11 bases in between. Germline V gives CDR1 SGHNT, CDR2 YYREEE (reference sequence). Together with reference TRBV5-4 and TRBJ2-7, the CDR3 gives the full variable domain: ETGVTQSPTHLIKTRGQQVTLRCSSQSGHNTVSWYQQALGQGPQFIFQYYREEENGRGNFPPRFSGLQFPNYSSELNVNALELDDSALYLCASSLVGPMSYEQYFGPGTRLTVT.

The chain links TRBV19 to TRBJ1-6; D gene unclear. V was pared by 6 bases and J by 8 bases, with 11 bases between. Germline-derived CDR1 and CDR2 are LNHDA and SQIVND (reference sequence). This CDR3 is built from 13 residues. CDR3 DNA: TGTGCCAGTAGCCGGGCCTCGGATTCACCCCTCCACTTT. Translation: CASSRASDSPLHF.

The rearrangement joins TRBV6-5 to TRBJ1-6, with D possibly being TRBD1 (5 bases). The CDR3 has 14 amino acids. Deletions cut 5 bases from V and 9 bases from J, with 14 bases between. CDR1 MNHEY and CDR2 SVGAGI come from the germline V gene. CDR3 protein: CASSTPGLGSPLHF. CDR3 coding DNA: TGTGCCAGCAGTACCCCGGGACTCGGTTCACCCCTCCACTTT.

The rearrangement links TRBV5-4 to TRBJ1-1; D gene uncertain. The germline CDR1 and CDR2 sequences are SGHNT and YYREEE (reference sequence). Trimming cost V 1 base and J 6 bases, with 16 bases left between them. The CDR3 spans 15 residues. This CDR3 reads CASSLRAASYAEAFF. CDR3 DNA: TGTGCCAGCAGCTTGAGGGCCGCCTCTTACGCTGAAGCTTTCTTT.

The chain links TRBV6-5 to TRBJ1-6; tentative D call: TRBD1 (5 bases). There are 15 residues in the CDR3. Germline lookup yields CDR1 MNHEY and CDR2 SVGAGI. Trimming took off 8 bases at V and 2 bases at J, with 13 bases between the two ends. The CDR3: CASWGGSAYNSPLHF. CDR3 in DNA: TGTGCCAGCTGGGGGGGAAGCGCCTATAATTCACCCCTCCACTTT.

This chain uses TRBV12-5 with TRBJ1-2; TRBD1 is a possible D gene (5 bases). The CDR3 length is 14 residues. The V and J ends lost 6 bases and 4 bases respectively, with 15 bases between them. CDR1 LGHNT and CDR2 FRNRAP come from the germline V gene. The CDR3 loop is CASGPSGGLYGYTF. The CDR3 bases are TGTGCTAGTGGCCCCTCGGGGGGTCTCTATGGCTACACCTTC.

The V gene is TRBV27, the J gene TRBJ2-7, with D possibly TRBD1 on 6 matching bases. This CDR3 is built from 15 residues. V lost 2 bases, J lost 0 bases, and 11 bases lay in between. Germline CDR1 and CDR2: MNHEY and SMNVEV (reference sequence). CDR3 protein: CASSLVPGHSYEQYF. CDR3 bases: TGTGCCAGCAGTTTAGTGCCGGGACACTCCTACGAGCAGTACTTC.

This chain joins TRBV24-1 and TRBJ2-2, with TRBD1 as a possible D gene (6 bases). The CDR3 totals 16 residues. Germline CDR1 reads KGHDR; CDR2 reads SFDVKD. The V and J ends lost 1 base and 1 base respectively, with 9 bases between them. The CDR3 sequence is CATSDFGQMNTGELFF. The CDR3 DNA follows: TGTGCCACCAGTGATTTTGGACAGATGAACACCGGGGAGCTGTTTTTT.

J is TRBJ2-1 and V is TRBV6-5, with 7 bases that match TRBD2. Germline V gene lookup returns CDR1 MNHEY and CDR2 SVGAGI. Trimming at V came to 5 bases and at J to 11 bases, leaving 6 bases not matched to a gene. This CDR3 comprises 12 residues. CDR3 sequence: CASSRDYSKQFF. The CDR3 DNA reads TGTGCCAGCAGTCGGGACTACAGCAAGCAGTTCTTC.

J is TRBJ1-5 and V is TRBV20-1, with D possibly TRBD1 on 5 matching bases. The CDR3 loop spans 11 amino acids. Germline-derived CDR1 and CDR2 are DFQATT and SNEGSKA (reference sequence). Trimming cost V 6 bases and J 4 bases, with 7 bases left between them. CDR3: CSAAGNQPQHF. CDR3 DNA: TGCAGTGCAGCAGGGAATCAGCCCCAGCATTTT.

This CDR3 reads CASSFTGGRGLGSAKNIQYF. CDR3 coding DNA: TGTGCCAGCAGCTTCACGGGGGGCCGGGGTCTAGGGAGTGCCAAAAACATTCAGTACTTC. The genes are TRBV7-8 and TRBJ2-4; TRBD2 might be the D (7 bases). With 3 bases removed from V and 1 base from J, the gap between germline ends came to 25 bases. Germline V lookup: CDR1 SGHVS, CDR2 FQNEAQ. The CDR3 runs to 20 residues.

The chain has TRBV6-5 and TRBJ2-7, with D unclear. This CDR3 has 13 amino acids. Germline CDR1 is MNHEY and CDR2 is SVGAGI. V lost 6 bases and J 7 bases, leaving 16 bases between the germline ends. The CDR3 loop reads CASSPAGVPEQYF. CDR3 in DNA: TGTGCCAGCAGCCCCGCTGGTGTTCCGGAGCAGTACTTC.

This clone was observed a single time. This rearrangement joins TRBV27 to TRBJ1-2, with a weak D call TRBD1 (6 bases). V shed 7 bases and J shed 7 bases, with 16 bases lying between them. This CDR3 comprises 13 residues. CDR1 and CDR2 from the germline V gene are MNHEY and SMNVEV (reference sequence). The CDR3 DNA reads TGTGCCAGCAAAGGGGGGGGATCGGGTGGCTACACCTTC. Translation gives CASKGGGSGGYTF.

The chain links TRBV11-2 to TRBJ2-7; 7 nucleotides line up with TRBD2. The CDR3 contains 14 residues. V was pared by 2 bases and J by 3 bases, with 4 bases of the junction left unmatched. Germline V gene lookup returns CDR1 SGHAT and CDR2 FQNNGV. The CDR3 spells CASSLSGTLYEQYF. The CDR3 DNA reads TGTGCCAGCAGCTTAAGCGGGACGCTCTACGAGCAGTACTTC.

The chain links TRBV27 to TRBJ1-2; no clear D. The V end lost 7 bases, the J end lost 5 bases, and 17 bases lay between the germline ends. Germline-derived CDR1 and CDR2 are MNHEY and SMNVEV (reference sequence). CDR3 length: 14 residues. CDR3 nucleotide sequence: TGTGCCAGCACCCCCGGGGTAGGGAGGTATGGCTACACCTTC. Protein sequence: CASTPGVGRYGYTF.

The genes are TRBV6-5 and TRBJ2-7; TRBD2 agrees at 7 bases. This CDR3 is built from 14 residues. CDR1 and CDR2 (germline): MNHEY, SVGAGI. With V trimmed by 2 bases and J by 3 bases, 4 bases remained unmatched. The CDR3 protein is CASSYKGGGYEQYF. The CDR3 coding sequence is TGTGCCAGCAGTTACAAGGGCGGGGGCTACGAGCAGTACTTC.

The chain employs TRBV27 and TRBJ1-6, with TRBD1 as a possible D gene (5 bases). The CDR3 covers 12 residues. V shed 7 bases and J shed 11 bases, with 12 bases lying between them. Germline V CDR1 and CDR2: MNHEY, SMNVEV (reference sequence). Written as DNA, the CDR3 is TGTGCCAGCAAGAGGCGGACAACACCCCTCCACTTT. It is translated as CASKRRTTPLHF.